The 9 T cell receptor beta chains listed next were all sequenced from one sample in a study of T cell changes during pregnancy in multiple sclerosis. Generated by immunoSEQ multiplex PCR, the TCRdb table keeps only in-frame clones and is missing some. This sample has 32,000 or so clones, with about 90% found just once. Sequencing was performed on CD4+ T cells from peripheral blood mononuclear cells, taken in the third trimester of pregnancy. These receptors came from a female donor in good health, enrolled as a control in a pregnancy study.

The chain couples TRBV5-1 to TRBJ2-3; 7 bases are a match to TRBD2. Germline V gives CDR1 SGHRS, CDR2 YFSETQ. The CDR3 covers 18 residues. V was pared by 1 base and J by 4 bases, with 15 bases of the junction left unmatched. The CDR3 DNA is TGCGCCAGCAGCTTGAGAGGGAGGGCCGTCCACTTATCAGATACGCAGTATTTT. Protein: CASSLRGRAVHLSDTQYF.

There are a few counts of this clone. The chain recombines TRBV11-3 with TRBJ2-1, with TRBD2 as a possible D gene (6 bases). V was clipped by 5 bases and J by 9 bases, with 14 bases between them. CDR1 is SGHNT and CDR2 is YENEEA in the germline V gene. The CDR3 extends over 13 amino acids. As DNA, the CDR3 is TGTGCCAGCAGCACCTATGGAGGGACTGAGCAGTTCTTC. Residues: CASSTYGGTEQFF.

This clone was recorded once. The V gene is TRBV28, the J gene TRBJ1-5; possibly TRBD1 for D (6 bases). The germline V and J ends were trimmed by 8 bases and 7 bases, with 15 bases remaining between them. CDR1 is MDHEN, CDR2 SYDVKM, per germline. The CDR3 runs 13 residues. CDR3 bases: TGTGCCAGCCACACCCCAGGGGACCAGCCCCAGCATTTT. The encoded protein is CASHTPGDQPQHF.

The chain carries TRBV6-6 and TRBJ2-3, with D possibly TRBD2 on 5 matching bases. V dropped 0 bases and J dropped 4 bases, with 8 bases sitting between them. The CDR3 extends over 14 amino acids. Germline CDR1 MNHNY, CDR2 SVGAGI (reference sequence). The CDR3 loop reads CASSYSAEADTQYF. The CDR3 DNA is TGTGCCAGCAGTTACTCGGCGGAGGCAGATACGCAGTATTTT.

This chain connects TRBV28 to TRBJ2-5; no definite D call. Per germline, CDR1 MDHEN and CDR2 SYDVKM. CDR3 length: 12 residues. V was pared by 7 bases and J by 0 bases, with 6 bases between. Here the CDR3 reads CASKADQETQYF. The CDR3 nucleotides are TGTGCCAGCAAGGCGGACCAAGAGACCCAGTACTTC.

The J gene is TRBJ1-2, the V gene TRBV5-1; D unclear. Germline V gene lookup returns CDR1 SGHRS and CDR2 YFSETQ. The CDR3 extends over 13 amino acids. Trimming took off 0 bases at V and 1 base at J, with 4 bases between the two ends. CDR3 in amino acids: CASSLAVNYGYTF. CDR3 DNA: TGCGCCAGCAGCTTGGCCGTTAACTATGGCTACACCTTC.

Details on this clone: One end of the junction fails to match germline, which may point to a read error. This chain uses TRBV7-7 with TRBJ2-3; TRBD1 agrees at 9 bases. The CDR3 is 15 residues long. CDR1 and CDR2 (germline): SSHAT, FNYEAQ (reference sequence). CDR3 in amino acids: CASSSGTGLRDTQYF. CDR3 coding DNA: TGTGCTAGCAGCTCAGGGACAGGGCTTAGGGATACGCAGTATTTT.

The chain employs TRBV18 and TRBJ2-6; 8 positions match TRBD2. The CDR3 runs to 17 residues. Germline CDR1 reads KGHSH; CDR2 reads LQKENI. V was clipped by 3 bases and J by 4 bases; unmatched bases: 8. CDR3 nucleotides: TGTGCCAGCTCACCCCAGCGGGAGTTGGGGGGGGCCAACGTCCTGACTTTC. Amino acids: CASSPQRELGGANVLTF.

V and J are TRBV18 and TRBJ2-5; TRBD2 aligns across 7 bases. CDR3 length equals 17 residues. With 3 bases clipped from V and 4 bases from J, the junction kept 14 bases outside the gene matches. Germline loops: CDR1 KGHSH, CDR2 LQKENI. The CDR3 reads CASSPDSGGSSSETQYF. Written as DNA, the CDR3 is TGTGCCAGCTCACCCGACTCTGGCGGGAGCTCTTCAGAGACCCAGTACTTC.